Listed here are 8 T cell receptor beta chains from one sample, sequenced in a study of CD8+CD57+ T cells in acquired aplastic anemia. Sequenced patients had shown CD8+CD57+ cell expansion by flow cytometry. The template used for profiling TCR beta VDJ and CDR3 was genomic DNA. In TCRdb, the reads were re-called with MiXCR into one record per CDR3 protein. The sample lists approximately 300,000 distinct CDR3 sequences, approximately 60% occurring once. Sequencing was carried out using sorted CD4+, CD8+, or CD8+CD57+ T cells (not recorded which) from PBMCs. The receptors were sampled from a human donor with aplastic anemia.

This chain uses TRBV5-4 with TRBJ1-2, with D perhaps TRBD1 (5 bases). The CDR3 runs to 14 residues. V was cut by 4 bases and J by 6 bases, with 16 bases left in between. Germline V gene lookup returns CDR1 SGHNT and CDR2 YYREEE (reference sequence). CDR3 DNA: TGTGCCAGCAGCACCGGGGCAGGAGTAGATGGCTACACCTTC. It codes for CASSTGAGVDGYTF.

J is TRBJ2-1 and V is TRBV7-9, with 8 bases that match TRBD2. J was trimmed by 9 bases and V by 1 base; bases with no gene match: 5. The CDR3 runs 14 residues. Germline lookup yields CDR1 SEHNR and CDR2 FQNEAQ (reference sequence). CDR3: CASSLGGGLGEQFF. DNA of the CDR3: TGTGCCAGCAGCTTAGGCGGGGGGTTAGGTGAGCAGTTCTTC.

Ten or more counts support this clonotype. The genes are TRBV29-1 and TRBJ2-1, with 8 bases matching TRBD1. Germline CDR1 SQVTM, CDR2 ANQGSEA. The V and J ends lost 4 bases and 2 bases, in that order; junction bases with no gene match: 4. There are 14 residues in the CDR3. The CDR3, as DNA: TGCAGCGTTGCGGCAGGGGGCACCTACAATGAGCAGTTCTTC. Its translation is CSVAAGGTYNEQFF.

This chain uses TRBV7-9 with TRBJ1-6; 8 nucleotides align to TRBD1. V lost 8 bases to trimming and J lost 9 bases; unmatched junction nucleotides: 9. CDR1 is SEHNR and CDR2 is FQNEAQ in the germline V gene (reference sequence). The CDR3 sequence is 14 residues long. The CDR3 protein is CASWTGWYASPLHF. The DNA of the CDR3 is TGTGCCAGCTGGACAGGGTGGTATGCTTCACCCCTCCACTTT.

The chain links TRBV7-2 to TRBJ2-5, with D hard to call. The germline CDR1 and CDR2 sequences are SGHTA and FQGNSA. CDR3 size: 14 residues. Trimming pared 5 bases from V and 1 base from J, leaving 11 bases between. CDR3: CASSPRGIQETQYF. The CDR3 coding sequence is TGTGCCAGCAGCCCGAGAGGAATCCAAGAGACCCAGTACTTC.

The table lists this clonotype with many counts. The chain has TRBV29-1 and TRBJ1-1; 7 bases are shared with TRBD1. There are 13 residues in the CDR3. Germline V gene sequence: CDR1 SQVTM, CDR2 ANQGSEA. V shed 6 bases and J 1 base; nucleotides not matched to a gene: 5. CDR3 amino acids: CSVNTGENTEAFF. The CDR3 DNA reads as TGCAGCGTAAACACAGGGGAGAACACTGAAGCTTTCTTT.

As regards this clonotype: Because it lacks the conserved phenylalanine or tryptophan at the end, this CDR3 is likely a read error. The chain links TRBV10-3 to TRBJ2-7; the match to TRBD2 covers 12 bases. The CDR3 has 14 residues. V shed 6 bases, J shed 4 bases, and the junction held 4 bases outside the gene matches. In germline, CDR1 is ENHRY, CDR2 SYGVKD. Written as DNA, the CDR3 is TGTGCCATCAGCTCGGGACTAGCGGGTTACGAGCAGTACCTC. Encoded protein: CAISSGLAGYEQYL.

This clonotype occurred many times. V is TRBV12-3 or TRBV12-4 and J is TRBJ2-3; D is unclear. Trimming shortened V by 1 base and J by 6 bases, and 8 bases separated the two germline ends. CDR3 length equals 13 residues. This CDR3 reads CASSLGPEDTQYF. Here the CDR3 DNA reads TGTGCCAGCAGTTTAGGACCGGAGGATACGCAGTATTTT.